This entry lists 27 T cell receptor beta chains sequenced from one sample in a study of blood T cell repertoires in COVID-19. Generated by immunoSEQ multiplex PCR, the TCRdb table keeps only in-frame clones and is missing some. This table holds approximately 180,000 clones, approximately 82% found once. Sequenced sample: PBMCs or T cells enriched from blood (not recorded which). The source of these receptors is a man between 45 and 60 years old who had recovered from COVID-19.

V usage is TRBV28 and J usage is TRBJ1-3; perhaps TRBD1 as D (6 bases). Germline assignment: CDR1 MDHEN and CDR2 SYDVKM. V was pared by 7 bases and J by 2 bases, with 21 bases between. This CDR3 spans 17 amino acids. CDR3 in amino acids: CASKRVGPNRAGNTIYF. DNA for the CDR3: TGTGCCAGCAAACGGGTGGGACCTAACAGGGCTGGAAACACCATATATTTT. The entire variable domain, with the rest obtained from reference TRBV28 and TRBJ1-3, is as follows: DVKVTQSSRYLVKRTGEKVFLECVQDMDHENMFWYRQDPGLGLRLIYFSYDVKMKEKGDIPEGYSVSREKKERFSLILESASTNQTSMYLCASKRVGPNRAGNTIYFGEGSWLTVV.

J is TRBJ1-2 and V is TRBV7-2, with 7 nucleotides matching TRBD1. The CDR3 is 15 residues long. Per germline, CDR1 SGHTA and CDR2 FQGNSA. The V gene end was trimmed by 4 bases and the J gene end by 5 bases; junction bases not matched to a gene: 10. CDR3 in amino acids: CASSSPRTGLYGYTF. DNA of the CDR3: TGTGCCAGCAGCTCCCCTCGGACAGGCTTATATGGCTACACCTTC.

This clone has more than one count but fewer than ten. V gene TRBV5-6 combines with J gene TRBJ2-2, with 9 positions matching TRBD1. With V trimmed by 2 bases and J by 4 bases, 6 bases remained unmatched. CDR1 is SGHDT and CDR2 is YYEEEE in the germline V gene. CDR3 length equals 16 residues. Here the CDR3 reads CASSFGQGRGTGELFF. The CDR3 bases are TGTGCCAGCAGCTTCGGACAGGGGAGAGGCACCGGGGAGCTGTTTTTT. The full variable domain, completed using reference TRBV5-6 and TRBJ2-2, is DAGVTQSPTHLIKTRGQQVTLRCSPKSGHDTVSWYQQALGQGPQFIFQYYEEEERQRGNFPDRFSGHQFPNYSSELNVNALLLGDSALYLCASSFGQGRGTGELFFGEGSRLTVL.

Only a few counts were recorded for this clone. The chain uses TRBV30 and TRBJ2-2; a weak D match, TRBD2 (6 bases). Germline CDR1 reads GTSNPN; CDR2 reads SVGIG (reference sequence). V was clipped by 5 bases and J by 0 bases, with 13 bases between them. The CDR3 covers 15 residues. CDR3: CAWAPWGANTGELFF. The CDR3 DNA sequence: TGTGCCTGGGCGCCTTGGGGGGCGAACACCGGGGAGCTGTTTTTT.

With respect to this clone: A read error may be the cause here, since a much bigger clone is one base away. The same CDR3 is also encoded by other DNA sequences in this sample. The chain has TRBV9 and TRBJ2-7; TRBD1 matches at 9 bases. Germline V gives CDR1 SGDLS, CDR2 YYNGEE. Losses at the gene ends were 3 bases for V and 2 bases for J; bases not matched to a gene: 0. The CDR3 covers 13 residues. Here the CDR3 DNA reads TGTGCCAGCAGCGGACAGGGGGCCTACGAGCAGTACTTC. It codes for CASSGQGAYEQYF.

The chain couples TRBV5-1 to TRBJ2-2; D unclear. CDR1 is SGHRS, CDR2 YFSETQ, per germline. This CDR3 contains 14 residues. The V end was cut by 3 bases, the J end by 4 bases, with 10 bases between. CDR3 sequence: CASSSFMSTGELFF. CDR3 DNA: TGCGCCAGCAGCTCATTCATGTCCACCGGGGAGCTGTTTTTT.

This sequence joins TRBV9 and TRBJ1-1; the D gene is possibly TRBD1 (5 bases). The CDR3 is made up of 14 amino acids. Germline CDR1 reads SGDLS; CDR2 reads YYNGEE. V gave up 1 base and J gave up 0 bases, with 7 bases separating them. The CDR3 coding sequence is TGTGCCAGCAGCGTAACGACAGTGAACACTGAAGCTTTCTTT. Translation: CASSVTTVNTEAFF.

The chain combines TRBV11-3 with TRBJ1-6; D is unresolved. Germline CDR1 SGHNT, CDR2 YENEEA. Trimming cost V 2 bases and J 9 bases, with 8 bases left between them. The CDR3 sequence is 13 residues long. As DNA, the CDR3 is TGTGCCAGCAGCTTATACCCAGGTTCACCCCTCCACTTT. Protein: CASSLYPGSPLHF. Drawing the rest from reference TRBV11-3 and TRBJ1-6, the complete variable domain is EAGVVQSPRYKIIEKKQPVAFWCNPISGHNTLYWYLQNLGQGPELLIRYENEEAVDDSQLPKDRFSAERLKGVDSTLKIQPAELGDSAVYLCASSLYPGSPLHFGNGTRLTVT.

The chain couples TRBV6-6 to TRBJ2-3, with TRBD1 matching over 9 bases. This CDR3 is 16 amino acids long. V lost 2 bases to trimming and J lost 3 bases; unmatched junction nucleotides: 6. The germline gives CDR1 MNHNY, CDR2 SVGAGI (reference sequence). CDR3 coding DNA: TGTGCCAGCAGTTACGAGGGACAGGGAATAACAGATACGCAGTATTTT. Its protein is CASSYEGQGITDTQYF.

CDR3 sequence reads: CASSLGPLAGGTTDTQYF. For the CDR3, the DNA is TGCGCCAGCAGCTTGGGCCCTCTAGCGGGGGGGACCACAGATACGCAGTATTTT. The chain has TRBV5-1 and TRBJ2-3, with 12 positions matching TRBD2. The junction had 7 bases not matched to a gene; V was cut back by 0 bases and J by 2 bases. Germline CDR1 and CDR2: SGHRS and YFSETQ. This CDR3 region has 18 residues.

In its sample, this clone was seen once. This chain uses TRBV5-1 with TRBJ1-3; TRBD1 matches at 7 bases. Germline CDR1 is SGHRS and CDR2 is YFSETQ. This CDR3 is 17 amino acids long. V gave up 2 bases and J gave up 2 bases; unmatched junction bases: 10. The CDR3: CASSLGQAVRTGNTIYF. CDR3 coding DNA: TGCGCCAGCAGCTTAGGACAGGCGGTGAGAACTGGAAACACCATATATTTT.

This clone was seen once. The V and J genes are TRBV6-1 and TRBJ1-3; D not certain. V dropped 0 bases and J dropped 0 bases, with 6 bases sitting between them. This CDR3 has 15 residues. Germline CDR1 is MNHNS and CDR2 is SASEGT. CDR3 loop: CASSEAFGSGNTIYF. The CDR3 bases are TGTGCCAGCAGTGAAGCTTTCGGCTCTGGAAACACCATATATTTT.

The chain joins TRBV7-6 to TRBJ2-7, with 9 bases identical to TRBD1. The CDR3 sequence is 15 residues long. The V and J ends lost 0 bases and 4 bases, in that order; junction bases with no gene match: 4. CDR1 is SGHVS, CDR2 FNYEAQ, per germline. The CDR3 protein is CASSLAEGQGYEQYF. In DNA, the CDR3 is TGTGCCAGCAGCTTAGCAGAAGGACAGGGGTACGAGCAGTACTTC.

This chain links TRBV14 with TRBJ1-2; the D gene is possibly TRBD1 (6 bases). The CDR3 runs to 14 residues. The germline V and J ends were trimmed by 1 base and 4 bases, with 10 bases remaining between them. CDR1 is SGHDN, CDR2 FVKESK, per germline. The chain's CDR3 is CASSQGTEFYGYTF. In nucleotides, the CDR3 is TGTGCCAGCAGCCAAGGGACAGAATTCTATGGCTACACCTTC.

The sample holds a few counts of this clone. The rearrangement uses TRBV19 and TRBJ2-7, with TRBD1 matching over 9 bases. CDR1 is LNHDA and CDR2 is SQIVND in the germline V gene (reference sequence). Unmatched junction bases numbered 14, after V lost 3 bases and J lost 2 bases. CDR3 length equals 18 residues. The CDR3 bases are TGTGCCAGTAGTATTGACTTCGATCGGGACAGGGCGCCCTACGAGCAGTACTTC. The encoded protein is CASSIDFDRDRAPYEQYF.

This sequence joins TRBV9 and TRBJ1-4; weak D call: TRBD1 (6 bases). The CDR3 has 19 residues. V dropped 0 bases and J dropped 0 bases, with 18 bases sitting between them. Germline V gene lookup returns CDR1 SGDLS and CDR2 YYNGEE. The CDR3 loop is CASSVGTGTYTSTNEKLFF. The CDR3 DNA is TGTGCCAGCAGCGTAGGAACAGGGACCTATACTTCAACTAATGAAAAACTGTTTTTT.

The CDR3 bases are TGTGCCAGCAGCCCCCCTTCGTTGAACACTGAAGCTTTCTTT. Protein product: CASSPPSLNTEAFF. This chain connects TRBV5-4 to TRBJ1-1, with D hard to call. Trimming pared 4 bases from V and 0 bases from J, leaving 10 bases between. CDR3 size: 14 residues. Germline loops: CDR1 SGHNT, CDR2 YYREEE (reference sequence).

The rearrangement joins TRBV11-2 to TRBJ1-2, with 7 bases that match TRBD1. The V gene's germline CDR1 is SGHAT and CDR2 FQNNGV. This CDR3 is 14 amino acids long. V lost 5 bases, J lost 2 bases, and 5 bases stayed unmatched. The CDR3 loop reads CASSTRQGNYGYTF. DNA of the CDR3: TGTGCCAGCAGCACACGACAGGGAAACTATGGCTACACCTTC.

The chain has TRBV28 and TRBJ2-7, with 7 nucleotides matching TRBD2. V lost 2 bases and J lost 4; bases outside the gene matches: 5. Germline V gene lookup returns CDR1 MDHEN and CDR2 SYDVKM. This CDR3 region has 14 residues. CDR3 nucleotides: TGTGCCAGCAGTTTAGGGACTATGTTTTACGAGCAGTACTTC. Residues: CASSLGTMFYEQYF.

The CDR3 here is CASSTRQAPTPYNSPLHF. The DNA for the CDR3 is TGTGCCAGCAGCACCAGACAGGCTCCGACACCCTATAATTCACCCCTCCACTTT. The chain links TRBV21-1 to TRBJ1-6; the table's D call of TRBD1 was not tested on the DNA. TRBV21-1 corresponds to a pseudogene. The CDR3 covers 18 residues.

As regards this clone: The germline gene is not matched at one end of the junction; a read error may be the cause. The rearrangement uses TRBV6-1 and TRBJ2-1, with 9 bases aligning to TRBD1. This CDR3 has 14 amino acids. Germline CDR1 and CDR2: MNHNS and SASEGT. This chain's CDR3 is CASSEDRGYTEQFF. CDR3 sequence (DNA): TGTGCCAGCAGTGAGGACAGGGGCTACACTGAGCAGTTCTTC.

The genes are TRBV27 and TRBJ2-5; 8 nucleotides agree with TRBD1. V shed 3 bases, J shed 6 bases, and the junction held 3 bases outside the gene matches. Germline V gene data show CDR1 as MNHEY and CDR2 as SMNVEV (reference sequence). The CDR3 covers 13 residues. The CDR3 DNA reads TGTGCCAGCAGTTTCGGACAGGGTCAGACCCAGTACTTC. Translating gives CASSFGQGQTQYF.

DNA for the CDR3: TGTGCCAGCAGGTTACAGGGTCCTGGGGCCAACGTCCTGACTTTC. Its protein is CASRLQGPGANVLTF. This rearrangement joins TRBV11-1 to TRBJ2-6; the D gene is possibly TRBD1 (6 bases). The V and J ends lost 6 bases and 2 bases respectively, with 11 bases between them. The CDR3 is made up of 15 amino acids. Germline CDR1 is SGHAT and CDR2 is FQDESV (reference sequence).

This chain links TRBV19 with TRBJ2-1; 11 positions match TRBD2. This CDR3 is 15 amino acids long. Germline CDR1 and CDR2: LNHDA and SQIVND (reference sequence). V lost 4 bases and J lost 9; bases outside the gene matches: 8. The CDR3 region has the DNA TGTGCCAGTAGTACCCTAACTAGCGGGGGTATTGAGCAGTTCTTC. This encodes CASSTLTSGGIEQFF. The full variable domain, in which reference TRBV19 and TRBJ2-1 provide the parts outside the CDR3, is DGGITQSPKYLFRKEGQNVTLSCEQNLNHDAMYWYRQDPGQGLRLIYYSQIVNDFQKGDIAEGYSVSREKKESFPLTVTSAQKNPTAFYLCASSTLTSGGIEQFFGPGTRLTVL.

CDR3 in amino acids: CASSFQGSHNEQFF. The CDR3 DNA reads as TGTGCCAGCAGCTTTCAGGGCAGTCACAATGAGCAGTTCTTC. The chain employs TRBV7-2 and TRBJ2-1, with a tentative D call TRBD1 (5 bases). The V and J ends lost 3 bases and 5 bases respectively, with 11 bases between them. The CDR3 spans 14 residues. Germline CDR1 reads SGHTA; CDR2 reads FQGNSA.

Only one count was recorded for this clone. This chain joins TRBV30 and TRBJ1-2; 8 bases align to TRBD1. V lost 1 base, J lost 1 base, and 11 bases stayed unmatched. This CDR3 is 17 amino acids long. Germline CDR1 GTSNPN, CDR2 SVGIG (reference sequence). The CDR3 is CAWSAGTGPGYNYGYTF. CDR3 DNA: TGTGCCTGGAGTGCAGGGACAGGACCCGGCTATAACTATGGCTACACCTTC.

V is TRBV7-2 and J is TRBJ1-1; maybe TRBD1 (6 bases). Trimming cost V 5 bases and J 7 bases, with 11 bases left between them. Germline-derived CDR1 and CDR2 are SGHTA and FQGNSA. The CDR3 spans 12 residues. The CDR3 here is CASSQNRDEAFF. As DNA, the CDR3 is TGTGCCAGCAGCCAAAACAGGGATGAAGCTTTCTTT.